A selection of T cell receptor beta chains follows, all from one sample in a study of shared clonotypes between healthy human individuals. Assay: immunoSEQ multiplex PCR; the TCRdb copy retains only in-frame clones and omits some. The table records 2,500,000 or so clones, around 93% of them present only once. Input material: naive CD4+ T cells from PBMCs. These receptors all stem from a man between 18 and 29 years old in good health. Some clones in this sample may be carry-over from other donors' samples. CDR3s include the opening cysteine and the closing phenylalanine or tryptophan. The order of the fields is CDR3 DNA, CDR3 protein, J gene, clone size, D gene, V gene. The D gene is left open where the match is weak. Only some rows state a clone size, as once, few, many or a class for expanded clones.

TGTGCCAGCAGTCAGAACACTGAAGCTTTCTTT | CASSQNTEAFF | TRBJ1-1 | . | . | TRBV14
TGTGCCAGCAGCTTAGGGCCCCGGGGCGGACCAGCCAAAAACATTCAGTACTTC | CASSLGPRGGPAKNIQYF | TRBJ2-4 | . | . | TRBV7-9
TGTGCCAGTAGTCCCAGACAGGGTGAGTGGGCTTTCTTT | CASSPRQGEWAFF | TRBJ1-1 | . | TRBD1 | TRBV19
TGCGCCAGCAGCGAGCGGGATCTCTCTGGGGCCAACGTCCTGACTTTC | CASSERDLSGANVLTF | TRBJ2-6 | . | TRBD2 | TRBV4-1
TGTGCCAGCAGCGTTTCTCGTCTGAACACTGAAGCTTTCTTT | CASSVSRLNTEAFF | TRBJ1-1 | few | . | TRBV9
TGTGCCAGCAGCAAAGGAAAGGGACAGGGTCCGCACGAGCAGTACTTC | CASSKGKGQGPHEQYF | TRBJ2-7 | . | TRBD1 | TRBV7-9
TGCAGCGTGGGGCAGGGGCTCGACTATGGCTACACCTTC | CSVGQGLDYGYTF | TRBJ1-2 | . | . | TRBV29-1
TGTGCCAGCTCAGGTCTACAGGGAGACACTGAAGCTTTCTTT | CASSGLQGDTEAFF | TRBJ1-1 | . | . | TRBV18
TGCGCCAGCAGTACAGGGTATGCGGCTGAAGCTTTCTTT | CASSTGYAAEAFF | TRBJ1-1 | once | . | TRBV5-1
TGTGCCAGCAGCCACGAGGATTGGACGGGACCCTACGAGCAGTACTTC | CASSHEDWTGPYEQYF | TRBJ2-7 | . | . | TRBV28
TGTGCCAGCACAGCGGGAGGGGGTGCGGATACGCAGTATTTT | CASTAGGGADTQYF | TRBJ2-3 | . | TRBD2 | TRBV6-5
TGCAGTGCCCGGGGGGTAAAGACCCAGCATTTT | CSARGVKTQHF | TRBJ1-5 | . | . | TRBV20-1
TGTGCCAGCAGCTTACTGGATTGGAGTAGCACAGATACGCAGTATTTT | CASSLLDWSSTDTQYF | TRBJ2-3 | . | . | TRBV7-9
TGTGCCAGCTCACCCGGACAGGGAGATGGCTACACCTTC | CASSPGQGDGYTF | TRBJ1-2 | . | TRBD1 | TRBV18
TGTGCCAGCTCACTTACAGACGGGTACTCTGGAAACACCATATATTTT | CASSLTDGYSGNTIYF | TRBJ1-3 | . | . | TRBV18
TGTGCCAGCAGCTTGGGTGCAGGGGAGTACTTC | CASSLGAGEYF | TRBJ2-4 | . | . | TRBV5-8
TGTGCCTGGAGTTTCGGTTACTCTGGAAACACCATATATTTT | CAWSFGYSGNTIYF | TRBJ1-3 | . | . | TRBV30
TGCGCCAGCAGCCAACGGACAAGCCCTGACAATGAGCAGTTCTTC | CASSQRTSPDNEQFF | TRBJ2-1 | . | . | TRBV5-1
TGTGCCAGCATAGGACAGCTACAAGAGACCCAGTACTTC | CASIGQLQETQYF | TRBJ2-5 | once | . | TRBV2
TGTGCCAGCAGCCAAGATTTCGGGGGCGCTGAAGCTTTCTTT | CASSQDFGGAEAFF | TRBJ1-1 | . | . | TRBV4-2
TGTGCCAGCAGTCGCCTCACCTATGGCTACACCTTC | CASSRLTYGYTF | TRBJ1-2 | once | . | TRBV28
TGCGCCAGCAGTTTGGACGGGTCTCCCAAAAACATTCAGTACTTC | CASSLDGSPKNIQYF | TRBJ2-4 | . | . | TRBV5-1
TGCGCCAGCAGCTGGGCTCCTGAAAACTACGAGCAGTACTTC | CASSWAPENYEQYF | TRBJ2-7 | . | . | TRBV5-1
TGTGCCAGCAGATTCGCCTTTTCAGGGCAGAGCTACGAGCAGTACTTC | CASRFAFSGQSYEQYF | TRBJ2-7 | . | . | TRBV27